This entry is about one T cell receptor beta chain. This sample is drawn from a study of cytomegalovirus exposure and HLA in healthy donors. The PCR used 60 Vbeta and 13 Jbeta primers. Using immunoSEQ multiplex PCR, the repertoire was profiled, and TCRdb retains in-frame clones only, with some absent. Counted here are approximately 120,000 clones, more than 60% occurring once; the ten biggest clones make up roughly 13%. The CDR3 is made up of 16 amino acids. Germline V gene lookup returns CDR1 SGHRS and CDR2 YFSETQ. V lost 1 base, J lost 2 bases, and 15 bases lay in between. The receptor's source is an older woman in good health and CMV-seropositive. Sequencing was done on a sample of PBMCs. The J gene is TRBJ1-2, the V gene TRBV5-1, with D perhaps TRBD1 (6 bases). This CDR3 reads CASSLLDSRSNYGYTF. CDR3 DNA: TGCGCCAGCAGCTTGCTGGACAGTCGTTCAAACTATGGCTACACCTTC.